This T cell receptor beta chain stems from a study of blood T cell repertoires in COVID-19. Assay: immunoSEQ multiplex PCR; the TCRdb copy retains only in-frame clones and omits some. The data show about 400,000 clones, approximately 86% seen once. Germline V CDR1 and CDR2: LNHNV, YYDKDF (reference sequence). The CDR3 length is 13 residues. Deletions cut 0 bases from V and 4 bases from J, with 4 bases between. The TCR comes from a human donor in a cohort sampled during active COVID-19. Sequencing was performed on peripheral blood. V and J are TRBV15 and TRBJ1-5, with D unresolved. This chain's CDR3 is CATSRDRNQPQHF. The CDR3 coding sequence is TGTGCCACCAGCAGAGACAGGAATCAGCCCCAGCATTTT.